The TCR beta chain described here comes from a study of spatial heterogeneity in lung cancer. Study overall: Detection consistently yielded more beta chains than alpha chains.

The CDR3 is 16 residues long. Per germline, CDR1 GTSNPN and CDR2 SVGIG (reference sequence). With 2 bases removed from V and 0 bases from J, the gap between germline ends came to 14 bases. TCRdb passed the 5' RACE reads through MiXCR, listing each CDR3 protein once. The sample has some 80,000 distinct CDR3 sequences, 8% seen once. The time point was: sample taken at primary tumor resection. Whole RNA obtained from tumor, nontumor lung or frozen PBMC underwent sequencing without sorting. Sequenced material: PBMCs, taken at surgery. The source is a male donor with early-stage non-small cell lung cancer. The gene calls are TRBV30 and TRBJ2-4; D may be TRBD1 (5 bases). The CDR3 is CAWSPGHNIAKNIQYF. For the CDR3, the DNA is TGTGCCTGGAGTCCCGGACATAACATAGCCAAAAACATTCAGTACTTC.